These 5 T cell receptor beta chains originate from one sample sequenced in a study of T cells in Graves' hyperthyroidism and ophthalmopathy. RNA transcripts served as the template for amplifying TCR beta CDR3 regions. Carried out on the TCR CDR3, a first-round RT-PCR used the HTBI primer set. TCRdb reprocessed the multiplex PCR reads via MiXCR and lists one record per CDR3 protein. The sample lists under 400,000 distinct CDR3 sequences; approximately 16% were seen once. Sequenced sample: blood. These receptors were collected from a woman aged 60-70 years with Graves' ophthalmopathy.

This clonotype appeared a few times. The chain couples TRBV7-2 to TRBJ1-3; unclear D gene. The germline gives CDR1 SGHTA, CDR2 FQGNSA. V was cut by 10 bases and J by 4 bases, with 11 bases left in between. The CDR3 loop spans 12 amino acids. The CDR3 region has the DNA TGTGCCAACACAGCCTCCGGAAACACCATATATTTT. Translating it yields CANTASGNTIYF.

This clonotype was seen repeatedly, ten times or more. This chain links TRBV2 with TRBJ2-5; 8 bases are a match to TRBD1. From germline, CDR1 is SNHLY and CDR2 FYNNEI. This CDR3 has 14 amino acids. Germline trimming cut 1 base from V and 2 bases from J; bases unmatched to any gene: 0. This chain's CDR3 is CASSEDRGQETQYF. CDR3 nucleotides: TGTGCCAGCAGTGAAGACAGGGGGCAAGAGACCCAGTACTTC.

Note on this clonotype: Given a much more abundant clone one base away, this may be a read error. CDR3 nucleotides: TGTGCCATCAGTGAAGGGGGCTCAGATACGCAGTATTTT. Translated, it gives CAISEGGSDTQYF. V and J are TRBV10-3 and TRBJ2-3, with TRBD1 matching over 7 bases. This CDR3 contains 13 residues. In germline, CDR1 is ENHRY, CDR2 SYGVKD. Trimming removed 3 bases from V and 4 bases from J; junction bases left unmatched: 1.

There are many counts of this clonotype. The J gene is TRBJ2-5, the V gene TRBV7-3, with D uncertain. Trimming left V 0 bases short and J 2 bases short, with 10 bases between. Per the germline V gene, CDR1 is SGHTA and CDR2 is FQGTGA. The length of the CDR3 is 15 residues. The CDR3 DNA is TGTGCCAGCAGCTTAACAGGGTGGAAACAAGAGACCCAGTACTTC. This gives the protein CASSLTGWKQETQYF.

The V call is TRBV19, the J call TRBJ2-1; 12 bases map to TRBD2. The germline gives CDR1 LNHDA, CDR2 SQIVND (reference sequence). The CDR3 runs to 18 residues. Unmatched junction bases numbered 9, after V lost 3 bases and J lost 3 bases. This CDR3 is CASSIGLAGGDYYNEQFF. The CDR3 DNA reads as TGTGCCAGTAGTATTGGTCTAGCGGGGGGGGACTACTACAATGAGCAGTTCTTC.